This entry is about one T cell receptor (beta chain). The data were obtained in a study of blood T cell repertoires in COVID-19. Study-wide background: Italy, Spain and the United States were the sources of the convalescent and acute COVID-19 samples.

Per the original data handling: Amplification of reference gene primers was used by the study to estimate nucleated cell counts. The method was immunoSEQ multiplex PCR; TCRdb's version includes in-frame clones alone and lacks a portion of them. V, J and clone size are taken as reported in that table, and D and trimming were inferred from the DNA itself. The sample contains tens of thousands of clones, 80% of which appear only once. V was pared by 4 bases and J by 5 bases, with 8 bases of the junction left unmatched. The CDR3 length is 14 residues. Per the germline V gene, CDR1 is SGHRS and CDR2 is YFSETQ.

This sequence was found in a human donor in a cohort sampled during active COVID-19. V is TRBV5-1 and J is TRBJ1-1; 7 nucleotides align to TRBD1. Input material: peripheral blood. In nucleotides, the CDR3 is TGCGCCAGCAGCAAACTACAGGGGAGGACTGAAGCTTTCTTT. Translation gives CASSKLQGRTEAFF.